These 5 T cell receptor beta chains originate from one sample sequenced in a study of blood T cell repertoires in COVID-19. The method was immunoSEQ multiplex PCR; TCRdb's version includes in-frame clones alone and lacks a portion of them. The table has about 170,000 clones, over 70% seen once; the top ten hold roughly 18%. Sequenced material: peripheral blood. These receptors all stem from a woman in her 70s who had recovered from COVID-19.

CDR3 sequence (DNA): TGTGCCAGCAGCTGGGGGAGGAAGGCCACTGAAGCTTTCTTT. Protein: CASSWGRKATEAFF. V usage is TRBV11-2 and J usage is TRBJ1-1; weak D call: TRBD1 (5 bases). The CDR3 runs 14 residues. Germline assignment: CDR1 SGHAT and CDR2 FQNNGV. V lost 4 bases and J lost 4, with 13 bases in between.

The chain is built from TRBV30 and TRBJ2-4; 10 positions agree with TRBD2. J was trimmed by 3 bases and V by 0 bases; bases with no gene match: 8. This CDR3 region has 17 residues. The germline gives CDR1 GTSNPN, CDR2 SVGIG (reference sequence). CDR3 DNA sequence: TGTGCCTGGAGTGTACCAGGACTAGCGGTTAGCAAAAACATTCAGTACTTC. The encoded protein is CAWSVPGLAVSKNIQYF.

The chain couples TRBV24-1 to TRBJ2-1; possible D gene TRBD2, 5 bases. The CDR3 covers 15 residues. V was trimmed by 6 bases and J by 6 bases, leaving 17 bases between them. Germline assignment: CDR1 KGHDR and CDR2 SFDVKD. The CDR3 sequence is CATSPLTASGNEQFF. The CDR3 coding sequence is TGTGCCACCAGTCCCCTGACTGCGAGCGGCAATGAGCAGTTCTTC.

This chain's CDR3 is CASSQGGRETQYF. CDR3 coding DNA: TGTGCCAGCAGCCAAGGGGGCCGGGAGACCCAGTACTTC. V and J are TRBV11-1 and TRBJ2-5; 7 nucleotides agree with TRBD1. V gave up 5 bases and J gave up 5 bases; unmatched junction bases: 5. The CDR3 is 13 amino acids. Germline CDR1 is SGHAT and CDR2 is FQDESV (reference sequence).

This clone appeared once. The chain carries TRBV18 and TRBJ2-2; 7 nucleotides agree with TRBD2. This CDR3 contains 16 residues. Germline V gene data show CDR1 as KGHSH and CDR2 as LQKENI. J gave up 1 base and V 3 bases, and 5 bases lay outside the gene matches. CDR3 sequence (DNA): TGTGCCAGCTCACCCCGGGGAGGGCTGAACACCGGGGAGCTGTTTTTT. It encodes CASSPRGGLNTGELFF.